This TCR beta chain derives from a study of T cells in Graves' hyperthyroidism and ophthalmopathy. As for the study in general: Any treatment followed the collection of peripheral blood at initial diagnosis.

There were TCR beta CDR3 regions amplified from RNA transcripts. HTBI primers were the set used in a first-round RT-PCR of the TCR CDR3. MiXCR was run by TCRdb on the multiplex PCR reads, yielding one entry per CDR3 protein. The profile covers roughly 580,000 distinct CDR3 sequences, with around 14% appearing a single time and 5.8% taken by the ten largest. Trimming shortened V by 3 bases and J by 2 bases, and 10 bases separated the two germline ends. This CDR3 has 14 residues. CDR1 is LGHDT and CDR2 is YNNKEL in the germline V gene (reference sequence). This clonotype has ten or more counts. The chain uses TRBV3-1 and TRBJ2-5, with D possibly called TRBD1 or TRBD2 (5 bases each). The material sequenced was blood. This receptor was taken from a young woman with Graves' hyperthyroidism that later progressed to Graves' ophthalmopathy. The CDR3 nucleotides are TGTGCCAGCAGCCAGGGGGAGAGACAAGAGACCCAGTACTTC. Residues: CASSQGERQETQYF.